A selection of T cell receptor beta chains follows, all from one sample in a study of CD8+ T cells in alopecia areata. Assay: immunoSEQ multiplex PCR; the TCRdb copy retains only in-frame clones and omits some. The table includes 250,000 or so clones, roughly two thirds detected once. Sequencing used CD4+ T cells sorted from blood, obtained at week 0. These receptors were collected from a human donor with alopecia areata. CDR3s include the opening cysteine and the closing phenylalanine or tryptophan. Fields, in order: J gene, D gene, V gene, clone size, CDR3 DNA, CDR3 protein. The D gene is left open where the match is weak. Only part of the rows carry a size: once, few, many, or a class if the clone is expanded.

TRBJ1-2 . TRBV7-2 . TGTGCCAGCAGTTCCGACAAAGGCTATGGCTACACCTTC CASSSDKGYGYTF
TRBJ2-5 . TRBV7-3 . TGTGCCAGCAGCCGAGGCCTGGAAGAGACCCAGTACTTC CASSRGLEETQYF
TRBJ2-3 . TRBV7-7 once TGTGCTAGCAGCCCACGGGGTAAAGATACGCAGTATTTT CASSPRGKDTQYF
TRBJ2-7 . TRBV5-1 . TGCGCCAGCAGCTTGCTGGGGGCCGGCTACGAGCAGTACTTC CASSLLGAGYEQYF
TRBJ2-5 . TRBV18 once TGTGCCAGCTCACCACAGGCGGGGCCAGGGGAGACCCAGTACTTC CASSPQAGPGETQYF
TRBJ1-1 . TRBV25-1 . TGTGCCAGCAGTGATCTGGGGCCTGAAGCTTTCTTT CASSDLGPEAFF
TRBJ2-3 . TRBV5-1 . TGCGCCAGCAGCTTGGAGGGCCAGGCAGATACGCAGTATTTT CASSLEGQADTQYF
TRBJ1-4 . TRBV7-9 . TGTGCCAGCAGCCCTCGCGGGACACAGGATGAAAAACTGTTTTTT CASSPRGTQDEKLFF
TRBJ2-5 . TRBV29-1 . TGCAGCGTGTCCAGGTGGGGTGGCGGAGAGACCCAGTACTTC CSVSRWGGGETQYF
TRBJ2-5 . TRBV7-2 . TGTGCCAGCAGCGAAGGAGCTAGCCGTGAGACCCAGTACTTC CASSEGASRETQYF
TRBJ2-5 . TRBV4-1 . TGCGCCAGCAGCCAGGGTACCCTGGGGGTCCTCCAAGAGACCCAGTACTTC CASSQGTLGVLQETQYF
TRBJ2-3 . TRBV5-6 many TGTGCCAGCAGCCAGATAACAGATACGCAGTATTTT CASSQITDTQYF
TRBJ2-7 . TRBV29-1 few TGCAGCGTAGGCCGACAGGGCGGGGACGAGCAGTACTTC CSVGRQGGDEQYF
TRBJ2-1 . TRBV5-6 few TGTGCCAGCAGCCCGGATCGGGGCAGGGTCGGCAATGAGCAGTTCTTC CASSPDRGRVGNEQFF
TRBJ2-1 . TRBV6-5 . TGTGCCAGCAGCTACACTGGGGGCTCGTACAATGAGCAGTTCTTC CASSYTGGSYNEQFF
TRBJ2-6 . TRBV29-1 few TGCAGCGTTCCCCAGGCAGCCCACTCTGGGGCCAACGTCCTGACTTTC CSVPQAAHSGANVLTF
TRBJ2-5 . TRBV29-1 . TGTGGAGGGGGCCGAGAGACCCAGTACTTC CGGGRETQYF
TRBJ1-5 . TRBV29-1 . TGCAGCGGGGGACATCAGGGTCAGCCCCAGCATTTT CSGGHQGQPQHF
TRBJ2-1 TRBD2 TRBV29-1 . TGCAGCGTTGAAGCCCGCTCCGGGACTAGCGACTATGAGCAGTTCTTC CSVEARSGTSDYEQFF
TRBJ1-6 . TRBV7-3 . TGTGCCAGCAGCTTGCGACAGGCGACACCCCTCCACTTT CASSLRQATPLHF
TRBJ2-3 . TRBV30 . TGTGCCTGGAGGGAGGGGGCAACAGATACGCAGTATTTT CAWREGATDTQYF
TRBJ2-7 TRBD1 TRBV15 . TGTGCCACCAGCAGAGATTTAGACAGGGGTTACGAGCAGTACTTC CATSRDLDRGYEQYF
TRBJ2-1 . TRBV18 . TGTGCCAGCTCACCACTGGAGGAGCAGTTCTTC CASSPLEEQFF
TRBJ2-3 . TRBV6-6 few TGTGCCAGCAGAGTTACCAGCAGCACAGATACGCAGTATTTT CASRVTSSTDTQYF
TRBJ1-5 . TRBV25-1 . TGTGCCAGCAGTTACGGGGGAGGCAATCAGCCCCAGCATTTT CASSYGGGNQPQHF
TRBJ2-7 . TRBV19 . TGTGCCAGTAGTGTCGAAACAGGCTACGAGCAGTACTTC CASSVETGYEQYF
TRBJ1-2 . TRBV5-4 once TGTGCCAGCAGCCCCCCCGGGACATCTGTCTATGGCTACACCTTC CASSPPGTSVYGYTF
TRBJ2-3 . TRBV7-6 few TGTGCCAGCAGCTTAGGGTGGACGGAAACAGATACGCAGTATTTT CASSLGWTETDTQYF
TRBJ1-2 . TRBV30 . TGTGCCTGGGCCTCGGGGGGCCCCTATGGCTACACCTTC CAWASGGPYGYTF
TRBJ2-1 . TRBV27 few TGTGCCAGCAGCCCGACTACCCCCCAGTACAATGAGCAGTTCTTC CASSPTTPQYNEQFF
TRBJ2-5 . TRBV28 . TGTGCCAGCAGTTTGTTAGAGACCCAGTACTTC CASSLLETQYF
TRBJ2-1 TRBD2 TRBV7-2 . TGTGCCAGCAGCTTAACTAGCGGGGGCTACAATGAGCAGTTCTTC CASSLTSGGYNEQFF
TRBJ2-7 . TRBV7-2 . TGTGCCAGCAGCCATCCCAGGGTACCCTACGAGCAGTACTTC CASSHPRVPYEQYF
TRBJ2-5 . TRBV12-5 . TGTGCTAGTGGTTCCAGAGAATGGGGCTCTACCCAGTACTTC CASGSREWGSTQYF
TRBJ2-5 TRBD1 TRBV6-6 once TGTGCCAGCAGATTCGGGACAGGCTCGTACCAAGAGACCCAGTACTTC CASRFGTGSYQETQYF
TRBJ1-2 . TRBV4-1 . TGCGCCAGCAGCCAAGATGGGACACTGAACTATGGCTACACCTTC CASSQDGTLNYGYTF
TRBJ2-7 TRBD2 TRBV10-3 few TGTGCCATCAGTGAGTCCAAGGGAGGGAGACTTAAAGCCTACGAGCAGTACTTC CAISESKGGRLKAYEQYF
TRBJ2-5 TRBD2 TRBV30 . TGTGCCTGGGCAACGGGGGGGACCCAGTACTTC CAWATGGTQYF
TRBJ1-3 . TRBV30 . TGTGCCTCCGAATGGGTCTCTGGAAACACCATATATTTT CASEWVSGNTIYF